There are many counts of the clone carrying this T cell receptor (beta chain). The CDR3 is 13 residues long. V was trimmed by 4 bases and J by 5 bases, leaving 12 bases between them. In germline, CDR1 is SGHKS, CDR2 YYEKEE (reference sequence). This record comes from a study of CD8+CD57+ T cells in acquired aplastic anemia. Sequenced patients had shown CD8+CD57+ cell expansion by flow cytometry. Genomic DNA templated the TCR beta VDJ and CDR3 profiling. One entry per CDR3 protein results from TCRdb running MiXCR on the reads. The repertoire holds some 160,000 distinct CDR3 sequences, with around half as singletons.

The rearrangement joins TRBV5-5 to TRBJ1-1; D gene unclear. Sequences were obtained from sorted CD4+, CD8+, or CD8+CD57+ T cells (not recorded which) from PBMCs. This clonotype was sampled from a human donor with aplastic anemia. The CDR3 DNA is TGTGCCAGCAGCGCTTTGACGGCGACTGAAGCTTTCTTT. Its protein is CASSALTATEAFF.